The 22 T cell receptor beta chains presented below share a single source sample, sequenced in a study of vaccination and CD4 T cells after COVID-19. As for treatment: roughly ten-day PBMC culture with coronavirus spike peptide pools or control peptides (ViraFEST assay). Their specific antigens are unknown. Researchers used the Oncomine TCR Beta short-read assay to sequence DNA from cultured CD4+ T cells. MiXCR, applied by TCRdb to the PCR reads, yields one record per CDR3 protein. The sample includes roughly 26,000 distinct CDR3 sequences, about 41% of them seen just once. The source material was CD4+ T cells from blood, cultured in vitro. The source of these receptors is a human donor who had recovered from COVID-19.

The J gene is TRBJ1-5, the V gene TRBV23-1, with 7 bases fitting TRBD1. TRBV23-1 is an open reading frame, and its role is uncertain. The length of the CDR3 is 16 residues. The ends lost 1 base at V and 9 bases at J; junction bases unmatched: 12. CDR3 sequence reads: CASSQLRQGDLGPQHF. CDR3 DNA: TGCGCCAGCAGTCAATTAAGGCAGGGGGACCTAGGGCCCCAGCATTTT.

A few counts support this clonotype. The gene calls are TRBV15 and TRBJ2-3; 10 bases align to TRBD1. The germline V gene has CDR1 LNHNV and CDR2 YYDKDF (reference sequence). V gave up 3 bases and J gave up 9 bases; unmatched junction bases: 3. The CDR3 contains 13 residues. Here the CDR3 DNA reads TGTGCCACCAGCAGCGGGACAGGGGTCACGCAGTATTTT. It yields the protein CATSSGTGVTQYF.

This rearrangement joins TRBV7-9 to TRBJ2-2; 9 nucleotides line up with TRBD1. This CDR3 comprises 16 residues. The junction had 6 bases not matched to a gene; V was cut back by 6 bases and J by 1 base. Germline V lookup: CDR1 SEHNR, CDR2 FQNEAQ (reference sequence). CDR3 coding DNA: TGTGCCAGCAGGCGGACAGGGGTTTGGAACACCGGGGAGCTGTTTTTT. This codes for CASRRTGVWNTGELFF.

The chain employs TRBV5-4 and TRBJ2-5; 7 nucleotides align to TRBD2. CDR3 size: 15 residues. Germline V CDR1 and CDR2: SGHNT, YYREEE (reference sequence). After removal of 2 bases from V and 1 base from J, the junction contained 5 bases not matched to a gene. The CDR3, as DNA: TGTGCCAGCAGCTTCTATAGCGGGCGCCAAGAGACCCAGTACTTC. Its protein is CASSFYSGRQETQYF.

This clonotype was seen more than once but under ten times. This sequence joins TRBV7-9 and TRBJ1-4; D remains unclear. Trimming removed 5 bases from V and 0 bases from J, with 7 bases in between. CDR3 length: 14 amino acids. Germline values: CDR1 SEHNR, CDR2 FQNEAQ (reference sequence). The CDR3 bases are TGTGCCAGCAGCCCTCGGGCAACTAATGAAAAACTGTTTTTT. It yields the protein CASSPRATNEKLFF.

The J gene is TRBJ1-5, the V gene TRBV7-9; 8 positions agree with TRBD1. After removal of 1 base from V and 1 base from J, the junction contained 3 bases not matched to a gene. The CDR3 sequence is 16 residues long. Germline loops: CDR1 SEHNR, CDR2 FQNEAQ (reference sequence). This CDR3 is CASSLENRGSNQPQHF. The CDR3 nucleotides read TGTGCCAGCAGCTTAGAGAACAGGGGGAGCAATCAGCCCCAGCATTTT.

The chain employs TRBV7-3 and TRBJ1-1; TRBD1 agrees at 9 bases. The germline V gene has CDR1 SGHTA and CDR2 FQGTGA. There are 13 residues in the CDR3. After removal of 3 bases from V and 5 bases from J, the junction contained 1 base not matched to a gene. In DNA, the CDR3 is TGTGCCAGCAGCTTCGGACAGGGGACTGAAGCTTTCTTT. Amino acid sequence: CASSFGQGTEAFF.

V is TRBV19 and J is TRBJ1-1; D unresolved. This CDR3 has 13 amino acids. Germline CDR1 LNHDA, CDR2 SQIVND (reference sequence). The ends were cut back, 7 bases at V and 1 base at J, with 10 bases in the middle. The CDR3: CASMWNPNTEAFF. For the CDR3, the DNA is TGTGCCAGTATGTGGAACCCGAACACTGAAGCTTTCTTT.

The chain carries TRBV27 and TRBJ2-7; tentatively, D is TRBD1 or TRBD2 (5 bases each). The CDR3 consists of 14 residues. V dropped 6 bases and J dropped 2 bases, with 14 bases sitting between them. Per the germline V gene, CDR1 is MNHEY and CDR2 is SMNVEV (reference sequence). CDR3 nucleotide sequence: TGTGCCAGCAGCCGGGGACCGCCCCCCTACGAGCAGTACTTC. Translated, it gives CASSRGPPPYEQYF.

This clonotype came up a few times. The genes are TRBV6-5 and TRBJ2-1, with 7 bases fitting TRBD2. The CDR3 spans 15 residues. Germline CDR1 reads MNHEY; CDR2 reads SVGAGI. V was clipped by 4 bases and J by 4 bases; unmatched bases: 7. CDR3 DNA sequence: TGTGCCAGCAGTTCCCAGAGCGGGACGTACAATGAGCAGTTCTTC. Protein: CASSSQSGTYNEQFF.

CDR3 DNA: TGTGCCAGCAAGGGGACAGCTTCGAACACTGAAGCTTTCTTT. Amino acid sequence: CASKGTASNTEAFF. The V and J genes are TRBV6-1 and TRBJ1-1; 7 bases line up with TRBD1. The CDR3 contains 14 residues. CDR1 MNHNS and CDR2 SASEGT come from the germline V gene. V was pared by 7 bases and J by 1 base, with 6 bases of the junction left unmatched.

CDR3 loop: CSARATRARHGGDTQYF. CDR3 DNA: TGCAGTGCTAGGGCGACCCGGGCCCGGCATGGTGGAGATACGCAGTATTTT. The chain employs TRBV20-1 and TRBJ2-3; the D is unclear. The germline V gene has CDR1 DFQATT and CDR2 SNEGSKA (reference sequence). With 3 bases removed from V and 5 bases from J, the gap between germline ends came to 24 bases. CDR3 length: 17 residues.

CDR3 amino acids: CASSSGHFTDTQYF. The DNA for the CDR3 is TGTGCCAGCAGCTCGGGACATTTCACAGATACGCAGTATTTT. V gene TRBV11-3 combines with J gene TRBJ2-3, with D perhaps matching TRBD1 (6 bases). Germline V CDR1 and CDR2: SGHNT, YENEEA. The CDR3 length is 14 residues. The V and J ends lost 4 bases and 2 bases respectively, with 10 bases between them.

The chain combines TRBV11-1 with TRBJ2-7; possible D gene TRBD2, 7 bases. Trimming shortened V by 2 bases and J by 1 base, and 18 bases separated the two germline ends. The CDR3 has 17 residues. The germline CDR1 and CDR2 sequences are SGHAT and FQDESV (reference sequence). The CDR3 sequence: CASSLRIGGRFSYEQYF. CDR3 nucleotides: TGTGCCAGCAGCTTAAGGATCGGGGGGCGCTTTTCCTACGAGCAGTACTTC.

The rearrangement links TRBV10-1 to TRBJ2-1, with a tentative D call TRBD2 (5 bases). V was trimmed by 0 bases and J by 2 bases, leaving 8 bases between them. The CDR3 has 15 residues. The germline gives CDR1 WNHNN, CDR2 SYGVQD (reference sequence). As DNA, the CDR3 is TGCGCCAGCAGTGAGTCCGCGAGGGCCTACAATGAGCAGTTCTTC. Amino acids: CASSESARAYNEQFF.

The sample holds a few counts of this clonotype. This rearrangement joins TRBV6-2 or TRBV6-3 to TRBJ2-5; TRBD1 or TRBD2 may be the D gene (6 bases each). Germline loops: CDR1 MNHEY, CDR2 SVGEGT. The CDR3 has 12 amino acids. The V and J ends lost 2 bases and 6 bases respectively, with 7 bases between them. The CDR3 sequence is CASSYGGQTQYF. CDR3 nucleotides: TGTGCCAGCAGTTACGGGGGGCAGACCCAGTACTTC.

CDR3 loop: CASSLEYSNQPQHF. CDR3 bases: TGTGCCAGCAGTTTAGAGTATAGCAATCAGCCCCAGCATTTT. The rearrangement joins TRBV12-3 or TRBV12-4 to TRBJ1-5; D not resolved. The CDR3 is made up of 14 amino acids. The ends were cut back, 1 base at V and 0 bases at J, with 4 bases in the middle.

The V gene is TRBV6-1, the J gene TRBJ2-7; TRBD2 is a possible D gene (5 bases). Trimming took 6 bases from V and 2 from J, leaving 11 bases between them. Germline lookup yields CDR1 MNHNS and CDR2 SASEGT. This CDR3 comprises 13 residues. The CDR3 loop is CASRETTTYEQYF. DNA for the CDR3: TGTGCCAGCAGGGAGACTACGACCTACGAGCAGTACTTC.

The rearrangement links TRBV6-1 to TRBJ1-6; no firm D call. CDR1 is MNHNS, CDR2 SASEGT, per germline. The CDR3 consists of 16 residues. The V and J ends lost 8 bases and 1 base respectively, with 15 bases between them. The CDR3 spells CASGIQRGSYNSPLHF. The CDR3 region has the DNA TGTGCCAGCGGGATCCAGCGGGGATCCTATAATTCACCCCTCCACTTT.

J is TRBJ2-7 and V is TRBV28, with D possibly matching TRBD1 (6 bases). Trimming cost V 4 bases and J 3 bases, with 16 bases left between them. Germline lookup yields CDR1 MDHEN and CDR2 SYDVKM. The CDR3 contains 15 residues. The CDR3 DNA reads TGTGCCAGCAGTTCTATCGGACAGTTAGTCTACGAGCAGTACTTC. Its protein is CASSSIGQLVYEQYF.

This clonotype has more than one count but fewer than ten. V and J are TRBV6-1 and TRBJ1-1, with unresolved D. The CDR3 consists of 13 residues. V was clipped by 8 bases and J by 1 base, with 11 bases between them. Per the germline V gene, CDR1 is MNHNS and CDR2 is SASEGT. The CDR3 nucleotides read TGTGCCAGCCAGACCCATGGGAACACTGAAGCTTTCTTT. This codes for CASQTHGNTEAFF.

The genes are TRBV12-3 or TRBV12-4 and TRBJ1-5; a possible D gene is TRBD1 (5 bases). Trimming took off 1 base at V and 2 bases at J, with 18 bases between the two ends. The CDR3 loop spans 18 amino acids. The DNA of the CDR3 is TGTGCCAGCAGTTTAGGGAGCCTGCAGGGTTGGGGCAATCAGCCCCAGCATTTT. It codes for CASSLGSLQGWGNQPQHF.